Below are 30 T cell receptor beta chains sequenced from a single sample in a study of blood T cell repertoires in COVID-19. Measured with immunoSEQ multiplex PCR; TCRdb has only the in-frame clones, and not every one. The sample records about 120,000 clones, 70% to 85% being singletons. The sequencing input was peripheral blood. These receptors came from a man aged 65-85 years with active or convalescent COVID-19.

The count of this clone is one. This chain joins TRBV11-3 and TRBJ2-1; D might be TRBD2 (7 bases). Between the trimmed V and J ends, which lost 5 bases and 4 bases, there was a span of 15 bases. Germline CDR1 is SGHNT and CDR2 is YENEEA. CDR3 length: 15 amino acids. The CDR3 reads CASSAREGVYNEQFF. The CDR3 DNA follows: TGTGCCAGCAGCGCAAGGGAGGGGGTTTACAATGAGCAGTTCTTC.

This clone has just a few counts. The CDR3 loop reads CASRGRVALGDTQYF. CDR3 sequence (DNA): TGTGCCAGTAGAGGCAGGGTGGCCTTGGGGGATACGCAGTATTTT. The chain couples TRBV19 to TRBJ2-3; D might be TRBD1 (5 bases). In germline, CDR1 is LNHDA, CDR2 SQIVND (reference sequence). V lost 6 bases and J 6 bases, leaving 19 bases between the germline ends. This CDR3 region has 15 residues. The full variable domain, with the rest looked up from reference TRBV19 and TRBJ2-3, is DGGITQSPKYLFRKEGQNVTLSCEQNLNHDAMYWYRQDPGQGLRLIYYSQIVNDFQKGDIAEGYSVSREKKESFPLTVTSAQKNPTAFYLCASRGRVALGDTQYFGPGTRLTVL.

The chain recombines TRBV5-1 with TRBJ1-1; TRBD1 might be the D (6 bases). The CDR3 covers 14 residues. V was trimmed by 0 bases and J by 2 bases, leaving 8 bases between them. From germline, CDR1 is SGHRS and CDR2 YFSETQ. The CDR3 sequence: CASSLEQGNTEAFF. As DNA, the CDR3 is TGCGCCAGCAGCTTGGAACAGGGAAACACTGAAGCTTTCTTT. The variable domain in full, completed from reference TRBV5-1 and TRBJ1-1, reads KAGVTQTPRYLIKTRGQQVTLSCSPISGHRSVSWYQQTPGQGLQFLFEYFSETQRNKGNFPGRFSGRQFSNSRSEMNVSTLELGDSALYLCASSLEQGNTEAFFGQGTRLTVV.

This clone has a single count. V and J are TRBV4-3 and TRBJ2-5; D is uncertain. Germline CDR1 is LGHNA and CDR2 is YSLEER. Trimming removed 2 bases from V and 5 bases from J, with 15 bases in between. The CDR3 extends over 15 amino acids. The CDR3 DNA follows: TGCGCCAGCAGCCAATTCGTTTCCCCCGTGGAGACCCAGTACTTC. It specifies CASSQFVSPVETQYF.

The J gene is TRBJ1-1, the V gene TRBV11-3; TRBD1 agrees at 11 bases. The ends lost 5 bases at V and 5 bases at J; junction bases unmatched: 7. CDR3 length: 15 amino acids. Germline loops: CDR1 SGHNT, CDR2 YENEEA. CDR3 nucleotides: TGTGCCAGCAGCGGATCCGGGACAGGGGGTACTGAAGCTTTCTTT. As protein: CASSGSGTGGTEAFF.

The rearrangement joins TRBV29-1 to TRBJ2-4; TRBD2 might be the D (7 bases). Deletions cut 2 bases from V and 5 bases from J, with 10 bases between. This CDR3 region has 13 residues. Germline V gene data show CDR1 as SQVTM and CDR2 as ANQGSEA. DNA for the CDR3: TGCAGCGTTGAAACCGGGGGGCAAAACATTCAGTACTTC. Its translation is CSVETGGQNIQYF.

J is TRBJ2-1 and V is TRBV7-9, with 7 bases lining up with TRBD2. CDR3 size: 14 residues. CDR1 is SEHNR and CDR2 is FQNEAQ in the germline V gene (reference sequence). The trim removed 4 bases at V and 3 bases at J, leaving 3 bases unmatched. CDR3 loop: CASSSASGYNEQFF. The DNA of the CDR3 is TGTGCCAGCAGCTCGGCTAGCGGCTACAATGAGCAGTTCTTC.

The rearrangement links TRBV28 to TRBJ1-2; 8 nucleotides match TRBD1. This CDR3 region has 15 residues. J lost 0 bases, V lost 3 bases, and 3 bases had no gene match. The germline CDR1 and CDR2 sequences are MDHEN and SYDVKM. In DNA form, the CDR3 reads TGTGCCAGCAGTTTCAGGACAGGGCCTAACTATGGCTACACCTTC. Translated: CASSFRTGPNYGYTF.

The genes are TRBV19 and TRBJ2-3, with 7 bases matching TRBD1. Per the germline V gene, CDR1 is LNHDA and CDR2 is SQIVND (reference sequence). There are 16 residues in the CDR3. With 3 bases clipped from V and 2 bases from J, the junction kept 8 bases outside the gene matches. The DNA for the CDR3 is TGTGCCAGTAGTATGGGGACAGCCTCACTCACAGATACGCAGTATTTT. It translates to CASSMGTASLTDTQYF.

The chain couples TRBV24-1 to TRBJ2-3; 7 nucleotides match TRBD2. Germline CDR1 reads KGHDR; CDR2 reads SFDVKD. With V trimmed by 5 bases and J by 2 bases, 12 bases remained unmatched. This CDR3 contains 17 residues. The CDR3: CATSVSEASGYTDTQYF. In DNA, the CDR3 is TGTGCCACCAGTGTGAGTGAGGCTAGCGGATACACAGATACGCAGTATTTT.

CDR3 protein: CASSLGEAGVLTF. For the CDR3, the DNA is TGCGCCAGCAGCTTGGGGGAGGCGGGCGTCCTGACTTTC. V and J are TRBV5-1 and TRBJ2-6, with D possibly matching TRBD2 (6 bases). Trimming cost V 0 bases and J 12 bases, with 10 bases left between them. This CDR3 comprises 13 residues. Germline V gene lookup returns CDR1 SGHRS and CDR2 YFSETQ.

The chain recombines TRBV28 with TRBJ2-7; tentatively, D is TRBD2 (6 bases). V lost 5 bases to trimming and J lost 5 bases, with 16 bases between them. The CDR3 consists of 14 residues. Germline V CDR1 and CDR2: MDHEN, SYDVKM. This chain's CDR3 is CASSRPGLSHEQYF. The CDR3 nucleotides are TGTGCCAGCAGTCGTCCGGGACTTAGCCACGAGCAGTACTTC. The full variable domain, with the rest looked up from reference TRBV28 and TRBJ2-7, is DVKVTQSSRYLVKRTGEKVFLECVQDMDHENMFWYRQDPGLGLRLIYFSYDVKMKEKGDIPEGYSVSREKKERFSLILESASTNQTSMYLCASSRPGLSHEQYFGPGTRLTVT.

The V gene is TRBV5-6, the J gene TRBJ2-7; possibly TRBD1 for D (6 bases). V lost 4 bases and J lost 3, with 17 bases in between. The CDR3 runs 15 residues. Germline V CDR1 and CDR2: SGHDT, YYEEEE. DNA of the CDR3: TGTGCCAGCAGCCCAGGGGACCTTTACCTCTACGAGCAGTACTTC. This encodes CASSPGDLYLYEQYF.

J is TRBJ2-7 and V is TRBV6-2 or TRBV6-3, with 9 bases matching TRBD2. Germline CDR1 and CDR2: MNHEY and SVGEGT. The junction had 4 bases not matched to a gene; V was cut back by 0 bases and J by 4 bases. The CDR3 covers 15 residues. Here the CDR3 DNA reads TGTGCCAGCAGTTACTCGGAGGGACTAGCTTACGAGCAGTACTTC. It is translated as CASSYSEGLAYEQYF.

The chain joins TRBV20-1 to TRBJ1-1; D is undetermined. Per the germline V gene, CDR1 is DFQATT and CDR2 is SNEGSKA (reference sequence). CDR3 size: 11 residues. The V and J ends lost 3 bases and 8 bases respectively, with 10 bases between them. CDR3 nucleotides: TGCAGTGCTAGTAAAGAACTAGAAGCTTTCTTT. The encoded protein is CSASKELEAFF.

The chain employs TRBV28 and TRBJ2-1, with 14 bases that match TRBD2. CDR3 size: 19 residues. CDR1 MDHEN and CDR2 SYDVKM come from the germline V gene. V lost 1 base to trimming and J lost 0 bases; unmatched junction nucleotides: 5. CDR3 region: CASSLSRLAGGVSYNEQFF. In DNA form, the CDR3 reads TGTGCCAGCAGTTTATCCCGACTAGCGGGAGGGGTCTCCTACAATGAGCAGTTCTTC.

This clone has a single count. The rearrangement uses TRBV5-1 and TRBJ2-5, with TRBD2 matching 10 bases. The CDR3 contains 16 residues. With V trimmed by 0 bases and J by 2 bases, 4 bases remained unmatched. The germline gives CDR1 SGHRS, CDR2 YFSETQ. The chain's CDR3 is CASSLAKAGGQETQYF. CDR3 DNA: TGCGCCAGCAGCTTGGCCAAAGCGGGGGGGCAAGAGACCCAGTACTTC.

The V and J genes are TRBV6-5 and TRBJ1-1; 7 nucleotides line up with TRBD1. The germline CDR1 and CDR2 sequences are MNHEY and SVGAGI. The CDR3 contains 13 residues. V trimming: 6 bases; J trimming: 1 base; junction bases outside the gene matches: 2. CDR3 bases: TGTGCCAGCAGCGGGGACAGGAACACTGAAGCTTTCTTT. Residues: CASSGDRNTEAFF.

V is TRBV7-2 and J is TRBJ2-1, with no clear D. The CDR3 has 16 amino acids. The V gene's germline CDR1 is SGHTA and CDR2 FQGNSA. V was trimmed by 4 bases and J by 5 bases, leaving 18 bases between them. CDR3 sequence reads: CASSSLFTEENNEQFF. The CDR3 bases are TGTGCCAGCAGCTCCCTCTTTACTGAGGAAAACAATGAGCAGTTCTTC.

The chain carries TRBV28 and TRBJ2-2, with D possibly matching TRBD1 (8 bases). V lost 4 bases to trimming and J lost 6 bases, with 12 bases between them. The V gene's germline CDR1 is MDHEN and CDR2 SYDVKM. This CDR3 comprises 14 residues. In DNA form, the CDR3 reads TGTGCCAGCAGTTCTACAGGGGGGGCCGGGGAGCTGTTTTTT. Translation: CASSSTGGAGELFF.

The rearrangement uses TRBV27 and TRBJ1-5; no firm D call. This CDR3 spans 14 amino acids. Trimming took 6 bases from V and 7 from J, leaving 16 bases between them. The germline V gene encodes CDR1 MNHEY and CDR2 SMNVEV (reference sequence). CDR3 in DNA: TGTGCCAGCAGCCTGGGCCTCGGTGGGCAGCCCCAGCATTTT. It yields the protein CASSLGLGGQPQHF.

The chain couples TRBV18 to TRBJ1-4; D gene ambiguous. Trimming shortened V by 6 bases and J by 2 bases, and 10 bases separated the two germline ends. The CDR3 runs 14 residues. CDR1 and CDR2 from the germline V gene are KGHSH and LQKENI. The chain's CDR3 is CASSLGRTNEKLFF. CDR3 nucleotide sequence: TGTGCCAGCTCCCTTGGTCGGACTAATGAAAAACTGTTTTTT.

The DNA of the CDR3 is TGTGCCAGCAGTAGGGGGACAGGGAACGTCTATGGCTACACCTTC. Translating gives CASSRGTGNVYGYTF. The chain uses TRBV27 and TRBJ1-2; the match to TRBD1 covers 9 bases. V was clipped by 5 bases and J by 4 bases; unmatched bases: 8. This CDR3 has 15 amino acids. Looked up from germline, CDR1 is MNHEY and CDR2 is SMNVEV (reference sequence).

The rearrangement links TRBV4-1 to TRBJ2-3; 8 bases line up with TRBD2. J lost 1 base, V lost 2 bases, and 11 bases had no gene match. Germline loops: CDR1 MGHRA, CDR2 YSYEKL. The CDR3 spans 18 residues. The CDR3: CASSQRGWGSGGTDTQYF. The DNA of the CDR3 is TGCGCCAGCAGCCAACGGGGGTGGGGTAGCGGGGGCACAGATACGCAGTATTTT.

This clone was counted once. This chain links TRBV7-3 with TRBJ2-5, with 8 bases matching TRBD1. V lost 6 bases and J lost 5; bases outside the gene matches: 5. From germline, CDR1 is SGHTA and CDR2 FQGTGA. This CDR3 has 13 residues. In nucleotides, the CDR3 is TGTGCCAGCAGGTCGACAGGGGAGGAGACCCAGTACTTC. Translation: CASRSTGEETQYF.

The rearrangement links TRBV2 to TRBJ1-2, with 8 bases identical to TRBD1. V was clipped by 6 bases and J by 6 bases; unmatched bases: 12. This CDR3 spans 15 amino acids. Germline loops: CDR1 SNHLY, CDR2 FYNNEI. CDR3 sequence reads: CASSGRQGAGNGYTF. The CDR3 region has the DNA TGTGCCAGCAGCGGACGGCAGGGGGCTGGGAATGGCTACACCTTC.

The chain employs TRBV29-1 and TRBJ1-6; no clear D. CDR3 length: 12 residues. Looked up from germline, CDR1 is SQVTM and CDR2 is ANQGSEA. The germline V and J ends were trimmed by 8 bases and 7 bases, with 12 bases remaining between them. Here the CDR3 DNA reads TGCAGCCTGAGTGCATCCAATTCACCCCTCCACTTT. It specifies CSLSASNSPLHF.

The chain uses TRBV7-9 and TRBJ2-1; the match to TRBD2 covers 8 bases. The germline V gene encodes CDR1 SEHNR and CDR2 FQNEAQ (reference sequence). The V gene end was trimmed by 5 bases and the J gene end by 0 bases; junction bases not matched to a gene: 3. The CDR3 sequence is 15 residues long. CDR3 loop: CASSRTSSSYNEQFF. The CDR3, as DNA: TGTGCCAGCAGCCGGACTAGCTCCTCCTACAATGAGCAGTTCTTC.

J is TRBJ2-5 and V is TRBV4-3; 8 bases are a match to TRBD2. The V and J ends lost 1 base and 4 bases, in that order; junction bases with no gene match: 5. The CDR3 spans 15 residues. From germline, CDR1 is LGHNA and CDR2 YSLEER. CDR3 amino acids: CASSQAGGLRETQYF. For the CDR3, the DNA is TGCGCCAGCAGCCAAGCGGGGGGGCTACGAGAGACCCAGTACTTC.

The chain couples TRBV19 to TRBJ1-3; TRBD1 might be the D (5 bases). CDR1 LNHDA and CDR2 SQIVND come from the germline V gene (reference sequence). V was cut by 8 bases and J by 0 bases, with 14 bases left in between. There are 15 residues in the CDR3. In nucleotides, the CDR3 is TGTGCCAGTGGTTACATTGACAGCTCTGGAAACACCATATATTTT. Encoded protein: CASGYIDSSGNTIYF.